Listed here are 2 T cell receptor beta chains from one sample, sequenced in a study of Graves' ophthalmopathy and Graves' hyperthyroidism. Amplification targeted the TCR beta CDR3 regions, with RNA transcripts as the source material. Second-round multiplex PCR came after a first-round RT-PCR that employed HTBI primers. TCRdb independently ran MiXCR on the multiplex PCR reads; one entry per CDR3 protein. The sample lists just over 400,000 distinct CDR3 sequences; under 25% were seen once. The sequenced material came from peripheral blood. These receptors all stem from a woman between 18 and 29 years old with stable Graves' hyperthyroidism.

The V call is TRBV24-1, the J call TRBJ2-5, with 10 bases matching TRBD1. Trimming at V came to 4 bases and at J to 3 bases, leaving 7 bases not matched to a gene. The germline gives CDR1 KGHDR, CDR2 SFDVKD. The CDR3 runs 16 residues. The CDR3 nucleotides are TGTGCCACCAGTGACACCGGGACAGGGGACGAAGAGACCCAGTACTTC. It encodes CATSDTGTGDEETQYF.

This sequence joins TRBV20-1 and TRBJ2-3; 9 nucleotides align to TRBD2. Germline V gives CDR1 DFQATT, CDR2 SNEGSKA (reference sequence). There are 13 residues in the CDR3. After removal of 6 bases from V and 8 bases from J, the junction contained 9 bases not matched to a gene. The CDR3 region has the DNA TGCAGTGCCAAAGGCGGGAGGGTGTTTACGCAGTATTTT. This sequence encodes CSAKGGRVFTQYF.